The rows below give T cell receptor beta chains drawn from one sample of a study of chemoradiotherapy in HPV16-positive cancers. The method was immunoSEQ multiplex PCR; TCRdb's version includes in-frame clones alone and lacks a portion of them. Of a few thousand clones in the sample, around nine tenths were seen once. The sample was tumor tissue, taken from a patient who underwent chemoradiotherapy. The receptors were gathered from a human donor with HPV-associated anogenital cancer. CDR3s include the opening cysteine and the closing phenylalanine or tryptophan. D genes are given only for firm matches. Only part of the rows carry a size: once, few, many, or a class if the clone is expanded.

>.|TRBV28|once|TRBJ1-1
TGTGCCAGCAATACGGTGAACACTGAAGCTTTCTTT
CASNTVNTEAFF
>.|TRBV5-1|.|TRBJ1-1
TGCGCCAGCAGCCCGCGGGGGGGAAGTGGAACTGAAGCTTTCTTT
CASSPRGGSGTEAFF
>.|TRBV9|.|TRBJ2-1
TGTGCCAGCAGCGTAATGGGACTCTTCAATGAGCAGTTCTTC
CASSVMGLFNEQFF
>.|TRBV10-1|.|TRBJ1-2
TGCGCCAGCAGTGGAGGGTACGGCTACACCTTC
CASSGGYGYTF
>TRBD2|TRBV29-1|.|TRBJ2-1
TGCAGCGCCAAAGGTACCGGGGGGGCCGTAATCATGGGTGAGCAGTTCTTC
CSAKGTGGAVIMGEQFF
>TRBD1|TRBV14|.|TRBJ1-2
TGTGCCAGCAGCCAAAGAGGGACAGGCTTTAACTATGGCTACACCTTC
CASSQRGTGFNYGYTF
>.|TRBV27|.|TRBJ1-5
TGTGCCAGCAGTTTGGAGTACGGACAGCCAGATCAGCCCCAGCATTTT
CASSLEYGQPDQPQHF
>TRBD1|TRBV2|.|TRBJ1-2
TGTGCCAGCAGCCGCCTTGGACAGGGATCCCTGTGGGGTTATGGCTACACCTTC
CASSRLGQGSLWGYGYTF
>.|TRBV27|once|TRBJ2-3
TGTGCCAGCAGTGACCCCCTTAGATCGGATACGCAGTATTTT
CASSDPLRSDTQYF
>.|TRBV11-2|.|TRBJ2-6
TGTGCCAGCAGCCCGAGGGAGGCCGGGGCCAACGTCCTGACTTTC
CASSPREAGANVLTF
>.|TRBV7-6|.|TRBJ2-2
TGTGCCAGCGGACATCGGAACACCGGGGAGCTGTTTTTT
CASGHRNTGELFF
>.|TRBV6-5|.|TRBJ1-6
TGTGCCAGCAGTTACTTCGACAGTCAGGGAAATTCACCCCTCCACTTT
CASSYFDSQGNSPLHF
>.|TRBV18|.|TRBJ2-3
TGTGCCAGCTCACCAGAATATCTGAGCACAGATACGCAGTATTTT
CASSPEYLSTDTQYF
>TRBD1|TRBV19|.|TRBJ2-1
TGTGCCAGTAGCCTTAGTCCGGGACAGGGGTTCAATGAGCAGTTCTTC
CASSLSPGQGFNEQFF
>.|TRBV7-9|.|TRBJ2-5
TGTGCCAGCAGCTTAGCGGTCCGAGAGACCCAGTACTTC
CASSLAVRETQYF
>.|TRBV5-6|.|TRBJ1-2
TGTGCCAGCAGCCCCGGTGCAGGGGTGGGCTATGGCTACACCTTC
CASSPGAGVGYGYTF
>TRBD1|TRBV7-2|.|TRBJ2-7
TGTGCCAGCAGCCTCCCACCGGGACAGGGTCGAGAGCAGTACTTC
CASSLPPGQGREQYF
>.|TRBV11-1|few|TRBJ1-4
TGTGCCAGCAGCTTCGGGCGGGGACGAGAAAAACTGTTTTTT
CASSFGRGREKLFF
>.|TRBV4-3|.|TRBJ1-1
TGCGCCAGCAGCCAAGATCTGAGGGGAGATGGTGGCGCTGAAGCTTTCTTT
CASSQDLRGDGGAEAFF
>.|TRBV6-6|.|TRBJ1-5
TGTGCCAGCAGTTACTCGAACCCCTGGGTCCAGCATTTT
CASSYSNPWVQHF
>.|TRBV7-8|few|TRBJ2-3
TGTGCCAGCAGCTTAAGGCCGGGGGCGACAGATACGCAGTATTTT
CASSLRPGATDTQYF
>.|TRBV7-8|few|TRBJ1-1
TGTGCCAGCAGCTTAGAGTTGCAGGGGGAAGCTTTCTTT
CASSLELQGEAFF
>.|TRBV4-1|.|TRBJ2-1
TGCGCCAGCAGCCAAGGCGAAAGACGCAATGAGCAGTTCTTC
CASSQGERRNEQFF
>.|TRBV7-3|.|TRBJ2-3
TGTGCCAGCAGCTTTTCGGCTACCGATACGCAGTATTTT
CASSFSATDTQYF
>TRBD2|TRBV6-5|.|TRBJ2-3
TGTGCCAGCACTGGGGGGGGGAATCAAGATACGCAGTATTTT
CASTGGGNQDTQYF
>.|TRBV6-1|.|TRBJ1-1
TGTGCCAGCAGCTTGAATCGGGCAGTAGAAGCTTTCTTT
CASSLNRAVEAFF
>.|TRBV6-5|.|TRBJ2-7
TGTGCCAGCAGTTACGGTAACTCCTACGAGCAGTACTTC
CASSYGNSYEQYF
>.|TRBV5-6|.|TRBJ1-2
TGTGCCAGCAGCTTGTATAACGAGGACTATGGCTACACCTTC
CASSLYNEDYGYTF
>.|TRBV7-2|.|TRBJ2-3
TGTGCCAGCAGCTTAGAAGGCGGGCCGGATACGCAGTATTTT
CASSLEGGPDTQYF
>.|TRBV6-1|.|TRBJ1-5
TGTGCCAGCAGTCAGACAGTTTATAGCAATCAGCCCCAGCATTTT
CASSQTVYSNQPQHF